This note documents a single TCR beta chain sequence. As yet, its antigen is unknown. This CDR3 is also generated by other DNA sequences in the sample. The sample originates from a study of shared clonotypes between healthy human individuals. Overall study: Used for every donor were three CD4 naive, three CD4 memory, two CD8 naive and one CD8 memory plate.

Study-wide results and limits: Measured sharing among donors was expected to vary with sequencing depth.

Deep level was the assay's run setting. The method was immunoSEQ multiplex PCR; TCRdb's version includes in-frame clones alone and lacks a portion of them. The sample has 1.5 million to 1.9 million clones; about 98% are singletons. The CDR3 sequence is 13 residues long. Germline CDR1 and CDR2: SGDLS and YYNGEE. The V gene lost 4 bases and the J gene lost 1 base, with 5 bases spanning the gap. The sample comprised naive CD4+ T cells sorted from blood. Subset specified: CD45RA+ positively selected. The V gene is TRBV9, the J gene TRBJ2-2; the D is unclear. The receptor comes from a man in his thirties or forties in good health. For the CDR3, the DNA is TGTGCCAGCAGCTCGGGGAACACCGGGGAGCTGTTTTTT. Translated: CASSSGNTGELFF.